This paragraph reports one T cell receptor (beta chain). The target antigen is unknown. The sample originates from a study of cytomegalovirus exposure and HLA in healthy donors. The wider study: Unique TCRs numbering around 85 million, obtained from HLA-typed donors, made up an early data release. Study-wide results and limits: It was shown in a later analysis that HLA-associated TCR beta chains were more clonally expanded than other, equally common chains. A later analysis reportedly found that, within productive TCRs, an Asian-associated ancestry cluster had fewer N-insertions than the mean observed across the approximately 700 donors.

With 60 Vbeta and 13 Jbeta primers, the PCR was carried out. The data were produced by immunoSEQ multiplex PCR, yet TCRdb's version contains in-frame clones alone and is incomplete. The data show more than 95,000 clones, with around 75% seen just once and under 9.5% held by the top ten. V shed 3 bases and J shed 4 bases, with 15 bases lying between them. Germline V CDR1 and CDR2: SGHTA, FQGTGA. There are 15 residues in the CDR3. The chain uses TRBV7-3 and TRBJ2-5; tentative D call: TRBD1 (5 bases). Sequenced: PBMCs. The receptor comes from a woman aged 50 to 60 in good health and CMV-seropositive. The CDR3 DNA reads TGTGCCAGCAGCTTGGGTTGGGGCGCGGCAGAGACCCAGTACTTC. Translation: CASSLGWGAAETQYF.